The 6 T cell receptor beta chains listed next were all sequenced from one sample in a study of T cell responses to AZD1222 COVID-19 vaccine. Libraries were prepared by immunoSEQ multiplex PCR; TCRdb keeps only in-frame clonotypes and omits some of them. Here the sample spans 150,000 to 250,000 clones, approximately 91% being singletons. Specimen: peripheral blood, collected 28 days after the second AZD1222 dose. Receptors originate from an adult who received the AZD1222 COVID-19 vaccine.

This clone was seen only once. The chain recombines TRBV6-4 with TRBJ1-5; D is perhaps TRBD1 (5 bases). V was shortened by 5 bases and J by 4 bases, with 9 bases between the two germline ends. Germline-derived CDR1 and CDR2 are MRHNA and SNTAGT. The CDR3 loop spans 13 amino acids. The CDR3 DNA follows: TGTGCCAGCAGTCCCGGGGGGAATCAGCCCCAGCATTTT. Amino acids: CASSPGGNQPQHF.

The sample holds one count of this clone. The V gene is TRBV6-1, the J gene TRBJ1-4; D unresolved. Germline CDR1 reads MNHNS; CDR2 reads SASEGT. V lost 1 base and J 2 bases, leaving 14 bases between the germline ends. This CDR3 is built from 17 residues. CDR3 in DNA: TGTGCCAGCAGTGAAGGAGGGCGCGGGCGCACTAATGAAAAACTGTTTTTT. It codes for CASSEGGRGRTNEKLFF.

The chain has TRBV6-5 and TRBJ1-5; D is possibly TRBD1 (5 bases). The CDR3 totals 15 residues. CDR1 is MNHEY and CDR2 is SVGAGI in the germline V gene. V dropped 6 bases and J dropped 1 base, with 13 bases sitting between them. The DNA of the CDR3 is TGTGCCAGCAGCCCGGGACTCAAAAGCAATCAGCCCCAGCATTTT. Translation: CASSPGLKSNQPQHF.

The rearrangement uses TRBV4-2 and TRBJ2-2, with 8 bases fitting TRBD2. Trimming removed 4 bases from V and 6 bases from J; junction bases left unmatched: 7. Per germline, CDR1 LGHNA and CDR2 YNFKEQ. The CDR3 contains 15 residues. This CDR3 reads CASSPFRGGAGELFF. The DNA of the CDR3 is TGTGCCAGCAGCCCCTTCCGGGGGGGGGCCGGGGAGCTGTTTTTT.

The gene calls are TRBV2 and TRBJ2-2; 8 nucleotides align to TRBD1. Per germline, CDR1 SNHLY and CDR2 FYNNEI. V dropped 6 bases and J dropped 7; count of bases not matched to a gene: 7. The CDR3 loop spans 14 amino acids. CDR3 region: CASRQGARSGELFF. In DNA, the CDR3 is TGTGCCAGCAGGCAGGGGGCGCGGAGCGGGGAGCTGTTTTTT.

The rearrangement links TRBV3-1 (or the pseudogene TRBV3-2) to TRBJ2-1, with 8 bases that match TRBD2. CDR1 LGHDT and CDR2 YNNKEL come from the germline V gene (reference sequence). Unmatched junction bases numbered 3, after V lost 1 base and J lost 1 base. The CDR3 is 16 amino acids. For the CDR3, the DNA is TGTGCCAGCAGCCAAGTGGGCGGGAGGTCCTACAATGAGCAGTTCTTC. It specifies CASSQVGGRSYNEQFF.